Below, 27 T cell receptor beta chains from the same sample are listed, as sequenced in a study of cytomegalovirus exposure and HLA in healthy donors. Primers included in the PCR were 60 Vbeta and 13 Jbeta primers. Method: immunoSEQ multiplex PCR; TCRdb's copy keeps in-frame clones and lacks some. Among 140,000 or so clones listed, roughly four fifths were seen once. Sequenced material: PBMCs. All receptors derive from a woman in her fifties or sixties in good health and CMV-seropositive.

The chain carries TRBV28 and TRBJ2-7; a possible D gene is TRBD2 (5 bases). Trimming took 4 bases from V and 5 from J, leaving 12 bases between them. The CDR3 consists of 13 residues. Germline V lookup: CDR1 MDHEN, CDR2 SYDVKM. The CDR3 DNA is TGTGCCAGCAGTTCAGGAGGACGGGACGAGCAGTACTTC. Translation: CASSSGGRDEQYF.

The chain combines TRBV7-2 with TRBJ1-1; D possibly corresponds to TRBD1 (5 bases). CDR1 SGHTA and CDR2 FQGNSA come from the germline V gene. The CDR3 is 14 residues long. V lost 6 bases to trimming and J lost 5 bases, with 16 bases between them. The CDR3 here is CASRLDSGRTEAFF. In DNA, the CDR3 is TGTGCCAGCAGACTTGATTCAGGGCGAACTGAAGCTTTCTTT.

V gene TRBV13 combines with J gene TRBJ1-1; 8 bases fit TRBD1. This CDR3 spans 17 amino acids. Germline lookup yields CDR1 PRHDT and CDR2 FYEKMQ (reference sequence). V gave up 3 bases and J gave up 6 bases; unmatched junction bases: 15. CDR3 in DNA: TGTGCCAGCAGCTTGGAGCGTTCGGGGGACAGGAGGGCTGAAGCTTTCTTT. Amino acid sequence: CASSLERSGDRRAEAFF.

This clone was counted between two and nine times. The CDR3 region is CASSREGENYGYTF. The CDR3 DNA reads TGTGCCAGCAGCCGGGAGGGGGAAAACTATGGCTACACCTTC. The V and J genes are TRBV16 and TRBJ1-2; perhaps TRBD1 as D (6 bases). The germline V and J ends were trimmed by 4 bases and 2 bases, with 11 bases remaining between them. The germline CDR1 and CDR2 sequences are KGHSY and FQNENV. The CDR3 has 14 residues. The full variable domain, in which reference TRBV16 and TRBJ1-2 provide the parts outside the CDR3, is GEEVAQTPKHLVRGEGQKAKLYCAPIKGHSYVFWYQQVLKNEFKFLISFQNENVFDETGMPKERFSAKCLPNSPCSLEIQATKLEDSAVYFCASSREGENYGYTFGSGTRLTVV.

The chain carries TRBV5-4 and TRBJ2-7; a weak D match, TRBD1 (5 bases). Trimming shortened V by 4 bases and J by 8 bases, and 16 bases separated the two germline ends. The germline V gene has CDR1 SGHNT and CDR2 YYREEE (reference sequence). This CDR3 is built from 13 residues. The CDR3 DNA reads as TGTGCCAGCAGCGCGGACATATCTACGAAGCAGTACTTC. This gives the protein CASSADISTKQYF.

This chain connects TRBV2 to TRBJ2-1; 8 positions agree with TRBD2. J was trimmed by 4 bases and V by 4 bases; bases with no gene match: 9. Germline V gives CDR1 SNHLY, CDR2 FYNNEI. The CDR3 loop spans 16 amino acids. CDR3 in DNA: TGTGCCAGCAGTGGCTCAAGCGGGAGATTGTACAATGAGCAGTTCTTC. It codes for CASSGSSGRLYNEQFF.

J is TRBJ2-3 and V is TRBV9; the match to TRBD2 covers 10 bases. This CDR3 has 15 residues. The V segment lost 7 bases and the J segment 4 bases; nucleotides outside the gene matches: 9. Germline lookup yields CDR1 SGDLS and CDR2 YYNGEE. CDR3 sequence: CASCPSGSGADTQYF. The CDR3 DNA reads TGTGCCAGCTGCCCTAGCGGGAGTGGGGCAGATACGCAGTATTTT.

The genes are TRBV6-5 and TRBJ2-3; D call uncertain. The CDR3 runs 16 residues. The V end was cut by 4 bases, the J end by 0 bases, with 14 bases between. CDR1 is MNHEY and CDR2 is SVGAGI in the germline V gene. In DNA, the CDR3 is TGTGCCAGCAGTTCGAGTTTGGCGGATAGCACAGATACGCAGTATTTT. Protein sequence: CASSSSLADSTDTQYF.

The chain combines TRBV4-2 with TRBJ2-3; 11 bases are shared with TRBD2. The ends lost 1 base at V and 1 base at J; junction bases unmatched: 7. The CDR3 covers 18 residues. Germline V CDR1 and CDR2: LGHNA, YNFKEQ. The CDR3 loop is CASSQVGSGRVRTDTQYF. DNA of the CDR3: TGTGCCAGCAGCCAAGTCGGTAGCGGGAGGGTACGCACAGATACGCAGTATTTT.

The V call is TRBV2, the J call TRBJ1-2, with D perhaps TRBD1 (5 bases). V lost 1 base, J lost 7 bases, and 13 bases lay in between. Germline CDR1 reads SNHLY; CDR2 reads FYNNEI. The CDR3 has 14 residues. CDR3 sequence: CASSEETVVSGYTF. The CDR3 bases are TGTGCCAGCAGTGAAGAGACAGTTGTGAGTGGCTACACCTTC.

This clone was seen a single time. This chain uses TRBV30 with TRBJ2-7, with 7 bases fitting TRBD1. CDR1 GTSNPN and CDR2 SVGIG come from the germline V gene (reference sequence). The CDR3 is made up of 12 amino acids. Trimming removed 5 bases from V and 3 bases from J; junction bases left unmatched: 4. The CDR3 protein is CAWDRDSYEQYF. The CDR3 nucleotides are TGTGCCTGGGACCGGGACAGCTACGAGCAGTACTTC.

The chain carries TRBV6-5 and TRBJ2-5; 9 nucleotides line up with TRBD2. The J call is doubtful: the DNA matches TRBJ2-7 better. The CDR3 has 16 residues. In germline, CDR1 is MNHEY, CDR2 SVGAGI. The chain's CDR3 is CASSYGDRLAGSEQYF. CDR3 in DNA: TGTGCCAGCAGTTATGGGGACCGGCTAGCGGGATCCGAGCAGTACTTC.

This chain uses TRBV7-3 with TRBJ2-1, with D possibly TRBD2 on 5 matching bases. The CDR3 is 13 amino acids. The V end was cut by 3 bases, the J end by 8 bases, with 11 bases between. Germline V gives CDR1 SGHTA, CDR2 FQGTGA. Here the CDR3 DNA reads TGTGCCAGCAGCTTCGGGGTGGACGATGAGCAGTTCTTC. It translates to CASSFGVDDEQFF. The full variable domain, completed using reference TRBV7-3 and TRBJ2-1, is GAGVSQTPSNKVTEKGKYVELRCDPISGHTALYWYRQSLGQGPEFLIYFQGTGAADDSGLPNDRFFAVRPEGSVSTLKIQRTERGDSAVYLCASSFGVDDEQFFGPGTRLTVL.

The gene calls are TRBV18 and TRBJ2-7; 8 positions match TRBD1. J was trimmed by 4 bases and V by 3 bases; bases with no gene match: 8. Per the germline V gene, CDR1 is KGHSH and CDR2 is LQKENI. The CDR3 is 15 residues long. The DNA of the CDR3 is TGTGCCAGCTCACCGCGACAGGGGACCTTGTACGAGCAGTACTTC. The encoded protein is CASSPRQGTLYEQYF.

The chain couples TRBV28 to TRBJ2-6; D gene ambiguous. Germline assignment: CDR1 MDHEN and CDR2 SYDVKM. Trimming removed 2 bases from V and 4 bases from J, with 9 bases in between. The CDR3 has 15 residues. CDR3 DNA: TGTGCCAGCAGTTTAGGCACCTTAGGGGCCAACGTCCTGACTTTC. This gives the protein CASSLGTLGANVLTF. Complete variable domain (other parts from reference TRBV28 and TRBJ2-6): DVKVTQSSRYLVKRTGEKVFLECVQDMDHENMFWYRQDPGLGLRLIYFSYDVKMKEKGDIPEGYSVSREKKERFSLILESASTNQTSMYLCASSLGTLGANVLTFGAGSRLTVL.

CDR3 residues: CASSEPGLAYNEQFF. Written as DNA, the CDR3 is TGTGCCAGCAGTGAACCGGGACTAGCTTACAATGAGCAGTTCTTC. V usage is TRBV25-1 and J usage is TRBJ2-1, with 9 bases matching TRBD2. CDR1 MGHDK and CDR2 SYGVNS come from the germline V gene. Germline trimming cut 2 bases from V and 4 bases from J; bases unmatched to any gene: 3. The CDR3 has 15 amino acids.

This chain joins TRBV29-1 and TRBJ1-5, with 9 bases fitting TRBD1. Trimming at V came to 4 bases and at J to 9 bases, leaving 10 bases not matched to a gene. Germline assignment: CDR1 SQVTM and CDR2 ANQGSEA. The CDR3 extends over 14 amino acids. The chain's CDR3 is CSVGGGQGTGPQHF. DNA of the CDR3: TGCAGCGTTGGGGGGGGACAGGGTACAGGGCCCCAGCATTTT.

This chain joins TRBV7-2 and TRBJ1-5, with a possible D match to TRBD1 (5 bases). V was trimmed by 5 bases and J by 0 bases, leaving 8 bases between them. The CDR3 is 14 amino acids. In germline, CDR1 is SGHTA, CDR2 FQGNSA. The CDR3 loop is CASSLGHSNQPQHF. The CDR3 coding sequence is TGTGCCAGCAGCCTAGGACATAGCAATCAGCCCCAGCATTTT.

The chain links TRBV2 to TRBJ2-1; 11 bases agree with TRBD2. CDR1 and CDR2 from the germline V gene are SNHLY and FYNNEI. CDR3 length: 17 residues. After removal of 6 bases from V and 6 bases from J, the junction contained 13 bases not matched to a gene. The CDR3 sequence: CASRDPTTSGRSNEQFF. The DNA for the CDR3 is TGTGCCAGCAGGGACCCCACTACTAGCGGGAGAAGCAATGAGCAGTTCTTC.

This chain links TRBV30 with TRBJ2-4; 8 bases fit TRBD1. Germline lookup yields CDR1 GTSNPN and CDR2 SVGIG (reference sequence). There are 14 residues in the CDR3. The J segment lost 6 bases and the V segment lost 4 bases, leaving 8 bases of the junction unmatched. The CDR3 coding sequence is TGTGCCTGGACCCTTGGACAGGGTGGAAACATTCAGTACTTC. Translation: CAWTLGQGGNIQYF. The entire variable domain, with the rest obtained from reference TRBV30 and TRBJ2-4, is as follows: SQTIHQWPATLVQPVGSPLSLECTVEGTSNPNLYWYRQAAGRGLQLLFYSVGIGQISSEVPQNLSASRPQDRQFILSSKKLLLSDSGFYLCAWTLGQGGNIQYFGAGTRLSVL.

The chain has TRBV27 and TRBJ2-5, with D perhaps TRBD1 (6 bases). The germline CDR1 and CDR2 sequences are MNHEY and SMNVEV (reference sequence). The CDR3 is 14 amino acids. V was shortened by 5 bases and J by 2 bases, with 12 bases between the two germline ends. This CDR3 reads CASSPTGNQETQYF. CDR3 nucleotides: TGTGCCAGCAGTCCAACAGGGAATCAAGAGACCCAGTACTTC.

This clone has only a few counts. J is TRBJ2-5 and V is TRBV7-3, with D perhaps TRBD1 (5 bases). Looked up from germline, CDR1 is SGHTA and CDR2 is FQGTGA. Trimming cost V 1 base and J 4 bases, with 7 bases left between them. The CDR3 covers 13 residues. DNA for the CDR3: TGTGCCAGCAGCTTAATGCAGGGAGAGACCCAGTACTTC. It specifies CASSLMQGETQYF.

The V gene is TRBV28, the J gene TRBJ2-2; D is unclear. Between the trimmed V and J ends, which lost 6 bases and 6 bases, there was a span of 2 bases. Germline CDR1 and CDR2: MDHEN and SYDVKM. The length of the CDR3 is 10 residues. In DNA form, the CDR3 reads TGTGCCAGCAGCTCCGGGGAGCTGTTTTTT. Translating it yields CASSSGELFF.

This chain joins TRBV5-6 and TRBJ1-4; D not certain. Germline CDR1 is SGHDT and CDR2 is YYEEEE. V lost 0 bases and J lost 7, with 7 bases in between. This CDR3 region has 13 residues. CDR3 sequence reads: CASSLGYGEKLFF. For the CDR3, the DNA is TGTGCCAGCAGCTTGGGATACGGTGAAAAACTGTTTTTT.

V and J are TRBV28 and TRBJ1-3, with a weak D call TRBD1 (5 bases). V gave up 4 bases and J gave up 7 bases, with 20 bases separating them. The CDR3 totals 16 residues. Looked up from germline, CDR1 is MDHEN and CDR2 is SYDVKM. The CDR3 loop is CASSSQGGHPRNTIYF. The CDR3 DNA is TGTGCCAGCAGTTCCCAGGGAGGCCACCCGAGGAACACCATATATTTT. The full variable domain, completed using reference TRBV28 and TRBJ1-3, is DVKVTQSSRYLVKRTGEKVFLECVQDMDHENMFWYRQDPGLGLRLIYFSYDVKMKEKGDIPEGYSVSREKKERFSLILESASTNQTSMYLCASSSQGGHPRNTIYFGEGSWLTVV.

The chain links TRBV6-5 to TRBJ2-7; a weak D match, TRBD2 (5 bases). The V end lost 2 bases, the J end lost 2 bases, and 7 bases lay between the germline ends. Germline CDR1 MNHEY, CDR2 SVGAGI. CDR3 size: 13 residues. For the CDR3, the DNA is TGTGCCAGCAGTTACGGGGAGACCTACGAGCAGTACTTC. This encodes CASSYGETYEQYF.

This chain uses TRBV15 with TRBJ1-4; the match to TRBD1 covers 10 bases. Germline CDR1 is LNHNV and CDR2 is YYDKDF (reference sequence). This CDR3 comprises 14 residues. V lost 8 bases, J lost 8 bases, and 8 bases stayed unmatched. CDR3 sequence reads: CATGSGTGEEKLFF. The CDR3 bases are TGTGCCACCGGATCCGGGACAGGGGAAGAAAAACTGTTTTTT.